A selection of T cell receptor beta chains follows, all from one sample in a study of blood T cell repertoires in COVID-19. Assay used: immunoSEQ multiplex PCR; TCRdb lists only in-frame clones, some missing. The top ten hold under 14% of the sample, which has about 230,000 clones, about nine tenths seen once. Specimen: peripheral blood. The source of these receptors is a man in his forties or fifties with COVID-19, enrolled during active disease. Both conserved end residues are part of each CDR3. The order of the fields is D gene, J gene, CDR3 length, clone size, V gene, CDR3 protein, CDR3 DNA. D genes are given only for firm matches. Clone size, where shown, is once, few, many, or a class for clones that have expanded.

D: .; J: TRBJ2-3; length: 15; size: .; V: TRBV9; CDR3: CASSPRVQGTDTQYF; DNA: TGTGCCAGCAGCCCCCGCGTGCAGGGGACAGATACGCAGTATTTT
D: TRBD2; J: TRBJ2-3; length: 14; size: .; V: TRBV10-1; CDR3: CASSQLAGAYTQYF; DNA: TGCGCCAGCAGTCAACTAGCGGGAGCTTATACGCAGTATTTT
D: TRBD1; J: TRBJ1-1; length: 13; size: .; V: TRBV12-3/TRBV12-4; CDR3: CATTWDRDTEAFF; DNA: TGTGCCACTACTTGGGACAGGGACACTGAAGCTTTCTTT
D: .; J: TRBJ1-1; length: 16; size: .; V: TRBV28; CDR3: CASSSASGIMNTEAFF; DNA: TGTGCCAGCAGTTCAGCATCAGGGATTATGAACACTGAAGCTTTCTTT
D: .; J: TRBJ2-1; length: 14; size: once; V: TRBV7-2; CDR3: CASRGGGLYNEQFF; DNA: TGTGCCAGCAGAGGTGGGGGCCTGTACAATGAGCAGTTCTTC
D: TRBD1; J: TRBJ2-7; length: 14; size: many; V: TRBV5-4; CDR3: CASSPGQGFYEQYF; DNA: TGTGCCAGCAGTCCGGGACAGGGCTTCTACGAGCAGTACTTC
D: TRBD2; J: TRBJ2-1; length: 14; size: .; V: TRBV7-3; CDR3: CASTLAGLNNEQFF; DNA: TGTGCCAGCACCCTAGCGGGCCTAAACAATGAGCAGTTCTTC
D: TRBD2; J: TRBJ2-1; length: 12; size: .; V: TRBV5-6; CDR3: CASSFRREAPIF; DNA: TGTGCCAGCAGCTTTAGGCGGGAGGCCCCCATCTTC
D: .; J: TRBJ1-1; length: 14; size: once; V: TRBV18; CDR3: CASSPREGWTEAFF; DNA: TGTGCCAGCTCACCTCGCGAGGGTTGGACTGAAGCTTTCTTT
D: .; J: TRBJ2-3; length: 14; size: .; V: TRBV11-3; CDR3: CASSLGRGTDTQYF; DNA: TGTGCCAGCAGCTTAGGAAGGGGTACAGATACGCAGTATTTT
D: .; J: TRBJ2-1; length: 13; size: few; V: TRBV12-3/TRBV12-4; CDR3: CASRRGRVDEQFF; DNA: TGTGCCAGCAGAAGAGGGCGGGTGGATGAGCAGTTCTTC
D: TRBD1; J: TRBJ1-1; length: 13; size: .; V: TRBV7-3; CDR3: CASSETGVTEAFF; DNA: TGTGCCAGCAGCGAAACAGGGGTGACTGAAGCTTTCTTT
D: TRBD2; J: TRBJ2-1; length: 16; size: .; V: TRBV3-1/TRBV3-2; CDR3: CASSRRLAGVGNEQFF; DNA: TGTGCCAGCAGCCGCCGACTAGCGGGAGTTGGTAATGAGCAGTTCTTC
D: .; J: TRBJ1-1; length: 13; size: .; V: TRBV18; CDR3: CASSREQGAEAFF; DNA: TGTGCCAGCTCACGTGAACAGGGAGCTGAAGCTTTCTTT
D: TRBD1; J: TRBJ1-2; length: 13; size: .; V: TRBV12-3/TRBV12-4; CDR3: CASSGGQGFGYTF; DNA: TGTGCCAGCAGTGGGGGACAGGGGTTTGGCTACACCTTC
D: .; J: TRBJ1-5; length: 17; size: .; V: TRBV7-5; CDR3: CVRSPRRTGDGNQPQHF; DNA: TGTGTCAGAAGCCCGCGCAGGACAGGGGATGGCAATCAGCCCCAGCATTTT
D: .; J: TRBJ2-3; length: 13; size: .; V: TRBV5-4; CDR3: CASSLDRVDTQYF; DNA: TGTGCCAGCAGCTTGGACAGGGTCGATACGCAGTATTTT
D: TRBD1; J: TRBJ2-2; length: 15; size: once; V: TRBV5-1; CDR3: CASSEGQEYTGELFF; DNA: TGCGCCAGCAGCGAGGGACAGGAATACACCGGGGAGCTGTTTTTT
D: TRBD1; J: TRBJ2-3; length: 16; size: .; V: TRBV3-1/TRBV3-2; CDR3: CASSHQGALSTDTQYF; DNA: TGTGCCAGCAGCCACCAGGGGGCGTTAAGCACAGATACGCAGTATTTT
D: TRBD2; J: TRBJ2-7; length: 16; size: .; V: TRBV28; CDR3: CASSLLPRQRDYEQYF; DNA: TGTGCCAGCAGTTTACTCCCGAGACAGCGGGACTACGAGCAGTACTTC
D: .; J: TRBJ1-1; length: 16; size: .; V: TRBV18; CDR3: CASSPSGAVKNTEAFF; DNA: TGTGCCAGCTCACCGAGCGGGGCCGTTAAGAACACTGAAGCTTTCTTT
D: .; J: TRBJ1-4; length: 15; size: .; V: TRBV6-5; CDR3: CASSYSGGMDEKLFF; DNA: TGTGCCAGCAGTTACTCGGGAGGAATGGATGAAAAACTGTTTTTT
D: .; J: TRBJ1-6; length: 15; size: .; V: TRBV7-9; CDR3: CASSLTSSANSPLHF; DNA: TGTGCCAGCAGCTTAACTTCGTCCGCTAATTCACCCCTCCACTTT
D: .; J: TRBJ1-4; length: 16; size: .; V: TRBV7-2; CDR3: CASSLVSRATNEKLFF; DNA: TGTGCCAGCAGCTTAGTTTCCAGGGCAACTAATGAAAAACTGTTTTTT
D: .; J: TRBJ2-5; length: 16; size: .; V: TRBV6-1; CDR3: CASSEALGLLVETQYF; DNA: TGTGCCAGCAGTGAAGCCCTAGGTTTGTTGGTAGAGACCCAGTACTTC
D: .; J: TRBJ1-1; length: 14; size: .; V: TRBV28; CDR3: CASSFYGGRTEAFF; DNA: TGTGCCAGCAGTTTTTACGGGGGGCGCACTGAAGCTTTCTTT
D: .; J: TRBJ1-1; length: 13; size: .; V: TRBV7-9; CDR3: CASRLSGDTEAFF; DNA: TGTGCCAGCAGACTGTCGGGGGACACTGAAGCTTTCTTT
D: TRBD1; J: TRBJ2-7; length: 14; size: .; V: TRBV6-5; CDR3: CASSYGDRAYEQYF; DNA: TGTGCCAGCAGTTACGGGGACAGGGCCTACGAGCAGTACTTC
D: TRBD1; J: TRBJ2-7; length: 14; size: .; V: TRBV5-1; CDR3: CASSRDRYSYEQYF; DNA: TGCGCCAGCAGCAGGGACAGATACTCCTACGAGCAGTACTTC
D: .; J: TRBJ2-3; length: 13; size: .; V: TRBV19; CDR3: CASSIGVTKWQYF; DNA: TGTGCCAGTAGTATAGGTGTTACAAAGTGGCAGTATTTT
D: TRBD2; J: TRBJ2-3; length: 15; size: .; V: TRBV5-1; CDR3: CASSIQTSGTDTQYF; DNA: TGCGCCAGCAGCATACAGACTAGCGGCACAGATACGCAGTATTTT
D: .; J: TRBJ2-7; length: 14; size: .; V: TRBV18; CDR3: CASSPSGGAVEQYF; DNA: TGTGCCAGCTCACCAAGCGGAGGGGCCGTCGAGCAGTACTTC
D: TRBD1; J: TRBJ2-7; length: 15; size: .; V: TRBV11-1; CDR3: CASSHTNDRDYEQYF; DNA: TGTGCCAGCAGCCACACAAACGACAGGGACTACGAGCAGTACTTC
D: .; J: TRBJ1-2; length: 15; size: .; V: TRBV27; CDR3: CASSPDGQLNYGYTF; DNA: TGTGCCAGCAGTCCCGATGGACAGCTAAACTATGGCTACACCTTC
D: .; J: TRBJ2-3; length: 14; size: once; V: TRBV7-9; CDR3: CASSRYPSTDTQYF; DNA: TGTGCCAGCAGCCGGTACCCTAGCACAGATACGCAGTATTTT
D: TRBD1; J: TRBJ1-1; length: 13; size: few; V: TRBV12-3/TRBV12-4; CDR3: CASRLQGTTEAFF; DNA: TGTGCCAGCAGGCTACAGGGGACCACTGAAGCTTTCTTT
D: .; J: TRBJ1-2; length: 15; size: .; V: TRBV18; CDR3: CASSPEDSLTRGYTF; DNA: TGTGCCAGCTCACCGGAGGACAGCCTAACTAGGGGCTACACCTTC
D: .; J: TRBJ1-4; length: 15; size: .; V: TRBV7-9; CDR3: CASSPRDFIKEKLFF; DNA: TGTGCCAGCAGCCCCCGGGATTTCATCAAGGAAAAACTGTTTTTT
D: TRBD2; J: TRBJ2-1; length: 15; size: .; V: TRBV27; CDR3: CASSLTSGRGNEQFF; DNA: TGTGCCAGCAGTCTGACTAGCGGGAGGGGGAATGAGCAGTTCTTC
D: .; J: TRBJ2-7; length: 15; size: .; V: TRBV6-5; CDR3: CASSREGRGPYEQYF; DNA: TGTGCCAGCTCAAGGGAGGGCAGGGGGCCCTACGAGCAGTACTTC
D: .; J: TRBJ1-6; length: 15; size: .; V: TRBV11-2; CDR3: CASSLSGRGNSPLHF; DNA: TGTGCCAGCAGCTTATCAGGCAGGGGTAATTCACCCCTCCACTTT
D: .; J: TRBJ2-5; length: 18; size: .; V: TRBV15; CDR3: CATSRGHTQGPRGETQYF; DNA: TGTGCCACCAGCAGAGGCCATACCCAGGGGCCCAGGGGAGAGACCCAGTACTTC
D: TRBD1; J: TRBJ2-5; length: 17; size: .; V: TRBV19; CDR3: CASSPRTGSSHQETQYF; DNA: TGTGCCAGTAGTCCCCGGACAGGGAGTTCCCACCAAGAGACCCAGTACTTC
D: .; J: TRBJ1-5; length: 19; size: few; V: TRBV30; CDR3: CAWKEGPGLGGVRGQPQHF; DNA: TGTGCCTGGAAAGAGGGTCCTGGCCTGGGTGGAGTGCGCGGCCAGCCCCAGCATTTT
D: .; J: TRBJ2-3; length: 15; size: .; V: TRBV6-5; CDR3: CASSLRQRGTDTQYF; DNA: TGTGCCAGCAGCCTCCGACAGCGGGGCACAGATACGCAGTATTTT
D: TRBD2; J: TRBJ2-3; length: 15; size: .; V: TRBV11-2; CDR3: CASSSIAGGRNTQYF; DNA: TGTGCCAGCAGCTCAATAGCGGGAGGGAGAAATACGCAGTATTTT
D: .; J: TRBJ2-3; length: 14; size: few; V: TRBV27; CDR3: CASSLKADTDTQYF; DNA: TGTGCCAGCAGTTTGAAAGCGGACACAGATACGCAGTATTTT
D: .; J: TRBJ2-7; length: 13; size: few; V: TRBV5-1; CDR3: CASQGLTSYEQYF; DNA: TGCGCCAGTCAGGGACTCACATCCTACGAGCAGTACTTC
D: .; J: TRBJ2-7; length: 15; size: .; V: TRBV5-4; CDR3: CASSLRLASGYEQYF; DNA: TGTGCCAGCAGCCTAAGACTGGCCTCCGGATACGAGCAGTACTTC
D: .; J: TRBJ1-4; length: 12; size: .; V: TRBV3-1/TRBV3-2; CDR3: CASSLSGEKLFF; DNA: TGTGCCAGCAGCCTAAGTGGGGAGAAACTGTTTTTT
D: TRBD2; J: TRBJ2-7; length: 14; size: .; V: TRBV27; CDR3: CASSPSGGPYEQYF; DNA: TGTGCCAGCAGCCCCAGCGGGGGGCCCTACGAGCAGTACTTC
D: .; J: TRBJ2-1; length: 16; size: .; V: TRBV27; CDR3: CASSLRQSKFDNEQFF; DNA: TGTGCCAGCAGTTTAAGACAATCGAAGTTCGACAATGAGCAGTTCTTC
D: TRBD1; J: TRBJ2-1; length: 16; size: .; V: TRBV4-1; CDR3: CASSQALRDRGNEQFF; DNA: TGCGCCAGCAGCCAAGCACTCCGGGACAGGGGCAATGAGCAGTTCTTC